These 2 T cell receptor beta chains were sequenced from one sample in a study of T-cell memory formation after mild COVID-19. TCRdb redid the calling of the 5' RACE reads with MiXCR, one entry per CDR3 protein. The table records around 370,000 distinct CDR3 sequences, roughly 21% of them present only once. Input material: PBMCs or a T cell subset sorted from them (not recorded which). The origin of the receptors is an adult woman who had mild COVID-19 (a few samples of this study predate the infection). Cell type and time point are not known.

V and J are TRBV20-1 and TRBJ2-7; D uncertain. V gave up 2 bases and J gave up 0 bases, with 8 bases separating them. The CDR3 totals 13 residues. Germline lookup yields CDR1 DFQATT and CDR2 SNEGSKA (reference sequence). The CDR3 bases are TGCAGTGCTAGATCTCACATCTCCTACGAGCAGTACTTC. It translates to CSARSHISYEQYF.

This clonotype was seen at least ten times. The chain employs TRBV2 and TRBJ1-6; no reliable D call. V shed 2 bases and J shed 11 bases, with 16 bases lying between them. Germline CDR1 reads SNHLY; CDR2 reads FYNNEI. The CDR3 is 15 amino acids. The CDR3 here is CASSERPWREAPLHF. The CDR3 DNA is TGTGCCAGCAGTGAAAGACCCTGGCGGGAGGCACCCCTCCACTTT.